The clone carrying this T cell receptor (beta chain) was detected a few times. Its cognate antigen is unknown. At least 6.5 million PBMCs were isolated per sample. This entry is derived from a study of blood T cells in healthy people across ages. Study-level results: With naive T cell percentage, TCR beta diversity showed a strong correlation. The fall in TCR beta diversity per million T cells was roughly linear with age.

The CDR3 loop spans 17 amino acids. In germline, CDR1 is DFQATT, CDR2 SNEGSKA (reference sequence). Trimming shortened V by 0 bases and J by 9 bases, and 24 bases separated the two germline ends. The second PCR ran about 6 to 11 cycles with a sample-barcoded 5' primer and J-beta primers. Template switching added a 12-random-nucleotide identifier to every cDNA molecule. TCRdb re-called the 5' RACE reads with MiXCR, one entry per CDR3 protein. Of approximately 800,000 distinct CDR3 sequences detected, 55% to 65% appear once; the ten largest clones hold 25% to 35%. The sequencing sample was made of blood. The clonotype originates from a man aged 25-45 years in good health. This chain uses TRBV20-1 with TRBJ2-1, with D maybe TRBD2 (6 bases). CDR3 residues: CSARDRRLAGTRGEQFF. CDR3 in DNA: TGCAGTGCTAGAGACCGCAGACTGGCGGGGACCCGAGGTGAGCAGTTCTTC.